This TCR beta chain was profiled in a study of cytomegalovirus exposure and HLA in healthy donors. The study ran its PCR with 60 Vbeta and 13 Jbeta primers. The assay was immunoSEQ multiplex PCR, and TCRdb's table has in-frame clones only and misses some. The table records 130,000 or so clones, roughly 88% of them present only once. The germline V gene has CDR1 KGHSH and CDR2 LQKENI. The CDR3 is made up of 16 amino acids. V shed 1 base and J 9 bases; nucleotides not matched to a gene: 9. Concerning this clone itself: The antigen is unknown.

Study findings and constraints: The investigators catalogued 150 to 200 TCR beta chains as cytomegalovirus-associated. It was shown in a later analysis that HLA-associated TCR beta chains were more clonally expanded than other, equally common chains.

Sequencing input: PBMCs. This chain connects TRBV18 to TRBJ2-1; 10 bases map to TRBD1. The source is a woman in her late teens or twenties in good health and CMV-seropositive. CDR3 sequence (DNA): TGTGCCAGCTCACCACGGGGGACAGGGGCTGGCGGTGAGCAGTTCTTC. Translation gives CASSPRGTGAGGEQFF.